These T cell receptor beta chains were read from a single sample in a study of T cells in Graves' hyperthyroidism and ophthalmopathy. TCRdb recomputed calls from the multiplex PCR reads with MiXCR, one row per CDR3 protein. Among almost 600,000 distinct CDR3 sequences listed, around 45% were seen once. Input material: peripheral blood or thyroid tissue (not recorded which). These receptors were collected from a woman between 18 and 29 years old with Graves' hyperthyroidism. CDR3s include the opening cysteine and the closing phenylalanine or tryptophan. Each record gives: V gene, D gene, J gene, clone size, CDR3 DNA, CDR3 protein. D genes are given only for firm matches. Expanded clones are given a class, and other clones once, few, many or no size at all.

TRBV27	.	TRBJ2-7	many	TGTGCCAGCAGCCTTACAGGGATCCACGAGCAGTACTTC	CASSLTGIHEQYF
TRBV4-1	.	TRBJ1-2	many	TGCGCCAGCAGCCAAGGCACCATCTATGGCTACACCTTC	CASSQGTIYGYTF
TRBV5-1	.	TRBJ1-1	many	TGCGCCAGCAGCTTGGTTTGGGCCATGAACACTGAAGCTTTCTTT	CASSLVWAMNTEAFF
TRBV7-2	TRBD2	TRBJ2-6	.	TGTGCCAGCAGCTTAGCGGCCGGGACTAGCGAATACTTCTCTGGGGCCAACGTCCTGACTTTC	CASSLAAGTSEYFSGANVLTF
TRBV19	TRBD2	TRBJ2-5	many	TGTGCCAGTAGTCCGATAGCGGGAGTCTTGGAGACCCAGTACTTC	CASSPIAGVLETQYF
TRBV24-1	.	TRBJ1-4	.	TGTGCCACCAGTGACCCCCGGGTCTCCGCCAATGATGAAAAACTGTTTTTT	CATSDPRVSANDEKLFF
TRBV10-1	.	TRBJ1-1	.	TGCGCCAGCAGTGAGGGTGCGGCGAACACTGAAGCTTCCTTT	CASSEGAANTEASF
TRBV11-1	.	TRBJ1-1	.	TGTGCCAGCAGCTCGGACGGAGTGGGAGCTTTCTTT	CASSSDGVGAFF
TRBV2	TRBD1	TRBJ1-2	many	TGTGCCAGCCAGAAGGAGGGACAGGGGGCTTTTGGCTACACCTTC	CASQKEGQGAFGYTF
TRBV7-9	TRBD2	TRBJ2-2	.	TGTGCCAGCAGCTTACGCTTGGGACTAGCGGGAGTCATCACCGGGGAGCTGTTTTTT	CASSLRLGLAGVITGELFF
TRBV5-1	.	TRBJ2-7	few	TGCGCCAGCAGCTTGGAGGGCACCGGGGAGCAGTACTTC	CASSLEGTGEQYF
TRBV9	TRBD1	TRBJ1-1	.	TGTGCCAGCAGCCCCGGGACAGGGTTAACTTTAGAGGCTTTCTTT	CASSPGTGLTLEAFF
TRBV12-3/TRBV12-4	.	TRBJ1-2	many	TGTGCCAGCAGTCCTACATTTGGACAGCGGAACTATGGCTACACCTTC	CASSPTFGQRNYGYTF